These 10 T cell receptor beta chains came from one sample sequenced in a study of cytomegalovirus exposure and HLA in healthy donors. PCR involved 60 Vbeta and 13 Jbeta primers. Profiling relied on immunoSEQ multiplex PCR, and the TCRdb table lists in-frame clones only, not all of them. The table records 150,000 to 200,000 clones, about 81% of them present only once. Sequenced sample: PBMCs. All receptors derive from a girl between 10 and 17 years old in good health and CMV-seropositive.

CDR3 in DNA: TGCAGCGATACGACAGGCTATGGCTACACCTTC. Translating gives CSDTTGYGYTF. The V gene is TRBV29-1, the J gene TRBJ1-2, with D tentatively TRBD1 (6 bases). The ends were cut back, 7 bases at V and 4 bases at J, with 10 bases in the middle. Germline CDR1 reads SQVTM; CDR2 reads ANQGSEA. This CDR3 is 11 amino acids long.

The chain combines TRBV7-9 with TRBJ2-1; 12 bases map to TRBD2. The junction had 9 bases not matched to a gene; V was cut back by 1 base and J by 2 bases. The germline V gene encodes CDR1 SEHNR and CDR2 FQNEAQ (reference sequence). This CDR3 has 19 amino acids. Written as DNA, the CDR3 is TGTGCCAGCAGCTTAGGTGGACTAGCGGGATTAGGGACCTACAATGAGCAGTTCTTC. Its translation: CASSLGGLAGLGTYNEQFF. Full variable domain (rest looked up from reference TRBV7-9 and TRBJ2-1): DTGVSQNPRHKITKRGQNVTFRCDPISEHNRLYWYRQTLGQGPEFLTYFQNEAQLEKSRLLSDRFSAERPKGSFSTLEIQRTEQGDSAMYLCASSLGGLAGLGTYNEQFFGPGTRLTVL.

This clone was detected only a few times. The DNA for the CDR3 is TGTGCCAGCAGCCCGGGGACAGGGGGAAGCAATCAGCCCCAGCATTTT. It is translated as CASSPGTGGSNQPQHF. V is TRBV5-4 and J is TRBJ1-5, with TRBD1 identical over 11 bases. Germline lookup yields CDR1 SGHNT and CDR2 YYREEE (reference sequence). V was clipped by 4 bases and J by 1 base; unmatched bases: 4. The CDR3 length is 16 residues. Complete variable domain (other parts from reference TRBV5-4 and TRBJ1-5): ETGVTQSPTHLIKTRGQQVTLRCSSQSGHNTVSWYQQALGQGPQFIFQYYREEENGRGNFPPRFSGLQFPNYSSELNVNALELDDSALYLCASSPGTGGSNQPQHFGDGTRLSIL.

This clone was seen just once. The rearrangement joins TRBV7-8 to TRBJ2-1; a possible D gene is TRBD1 (5 bases). The CDR3 covers 12 residues. The germline gives CDR1 SGHVS, CDR2 FQNEAQ. V shed 5 bases and J shed 9 bases, with 11 bases lying between them. The CDR3 region has the DNA TGTGCCAGCAGCCTCCGTACAGGTGAGCAGTTCTTC. Translating it yields CASSLRTGEQFF.

CDR3 sequence reads: CASSLSGRGETQYF. CDR3 DNA sequence: TGTGCCAGCAGCCTTAGCGGGAGGGGTGAGACCCAGTACTTC. The chain couples TRBV5-4 to TRBJ2-5; 11 positions agree with TRBD2. The ends lost 4 bases at V and 5 bases at J; junction bases unmatched: 4. Germline loops: CDR1 SGHNT, CDR2 YYREEE (reference sequence). There are 14 residues in the CDR3. Full variable domain (rest looked up from reference TRBV5-4 and TRBJ2-5): ETGVTQSPTHLIKTRGQQVTLRCSSQSGHNTVSWYQQALGQGPQFIFQYYREEENGRGNFPPRFSGLQFPNYSSELNVNALELDDSALYLCASSLSGRGETQYFGPGTRLLVL.

The V call is TRBV5-1, the J call TRBJ1-1, with 9 bases fitting TRBD1. Germline V lookup: CDR1 SGHRS, CDR2 YFSETQ. V gave up 1 base and J gave up 1 base; unmatched junction bases: 2. The CDR3 spans 15 residues. CDR3 coding DNA: TGCGCCAGCAGCTTGACACAGGGGGCGAACACTGAAGCTTTCTTT. Its translation is CASSLTQGANTEAFF. Filled out from reference TRBV5-1 and TRBJ1-1, the complete variable domain reads KAGVTQTPRYLIKTRGQQVTLSCSPISGHRSVSWYQQTPGQGLQFLFEYFSETQRNKGNFPGRFSGRQFSNSRSEMNVSTLELGDSALYLCASSLTQGANTEAFFGQGTRLTVV.

The V gene is TRBV5-4, the J gene TRBJ1-2; D is perhaps TRBD1 (5 bases). Germline loops: CDR1 SGHNT, CDR2 YYREEE (reference sequence). The V gene lost 5 bases and the J gene lost 4 bases, with 15 bases spanning the gap. The CDR3 has 14 amino acids. The CDR3: CASSPGGGTYGYTF. The DNA of the CDR3 is TGTGCCAGCAGTCCCGGCGGGGGTACCTATGGCTACACCTTC.

The chain uses TRBV10-1 and TRBJ2-1; TRBD1 might be the D (5 bases). CDR1 is WNHNN, CDR2 SYGVQD, per germline (reference sequence). Trimming removed 4 bases at V and 8 bases at J, with 9 bases between. CDR3 length: 12 residues. The CDR3 sequence is CASSGQGDEQFF. CDR3 coding DNA: TGCGCCAGCAGTGGCCAGGGCGATGAGCAGTTCTTC.

The rearrangement uses TRBV5-1 and TRBJ2-2; D is perhaps TRBD2 (6 bases). Trimming took 5 bases from V and 2 from J, leaving 10 bases between them. Per the germline V gene, CDR1 is SGHRS and CDR2 is YFSETQ. The CDR3 is 14 amino acids. CDR3 residues: CASRPGLNTGELFF. The CDR3 bases are TGCGCCAGCAGACCGGGACTTAACACCGGGGAGCTGTTTTTT.

V usage is TRBV7-9 and J usage is TRBJ2-5; 7 nucleotides agree with TRBD2. Germline CDR1 reads SEHNR; CDR2 reads FQNEAQ (reference sequence). The length of the CDR3 is 13 residues. V lost 7 bases and J lost 4; bases outside the gene matches: 6. In DNA form, the CDR3 reads TGTGCCAGCACACACGGGGGGAGAGAGACCCAGTACTTC. As protein: CASTHGGRETQYF. The full variable domain, with the rest looked up from reference TRBV7-9 and TRBJ2-5, is DTGVSQNPRHKITKRGQNVTFRCDPISEHNRLYWYRQTLGQGPEFLTYFQNEAQLEKSRLLSDRFSAERPKGSFSTLEIQRTEQGDSAMYLCASTHGGRETQYFGPGTRLLVL.